This T cell receptor (beta chain) was found in a study of tumor-infiltrating lymphocytes in primary liver carcinoma. Concerning this clonotype: What it binds is unknown.

General observations from the study: A significantly higher top-250-clone fraction was recorded for tumors than for blood (p = 0.039).

The investigators made TCR beta cDNA from roughly 0.55 ug total RNA, using a constant-region primer. Three nested multiplex PCR rounds, a slightly modified ARM-PCR, produced the libraries for TCR beta. The two initial PCR rounds, roughly 11 cycles each, used TRBV1-TRBV30 forward and C-beta reverse primers. TCRdb called the multiplex PCR reads again in MiXCR, with one record for every CDR3 protein. The sample lists tens of thousands of distinct CDR3 sequences, around 79% occurring once. Germline V lookup: CDR1 LNHDA, CDR2 SQIVND (reference sequence). V shed 7 bases and J shed 9 bases, with 19 bases lying between them. The CDR3 runs to 14 residues. RNA and DNA were co-extracted from about 19-30 mg of unsorted bulk tissue.

The sequencing sample was made of liver tumor tissue from sampling region 2. The subset was: tumor region T2, inferior pole. This clonotype was obtained from a man aged 40-49 years with primary liver carcinoma and hepatitis B virus infection. V gene TRBV19 combines with J gene TRBJ1-5; no firm D call. Here the CDR3 DNA reads TGTGCCAGTACCCCCCTGGATACAACTTGGCCCCAGCATTTT. Translated: CASTPLDTTWPQHF.